These 29 T cell receptor beta chains came from one sample sequenced in a study of T cell repertoires in aging, cancer and after chemotherapy. Amplification of TCR beta used genomic DNA extracted from peripheral blood. TRB rearrangements spanning V, D and J were amplified using mixed TRB-A/B primers. TCRdb recomputed calls from the multiplex PCR reads with MiXCR, one row per CDR3 protein. The sample records more than 9,500 distinct CDR3 sequences, around 29% being singletons. The sequenced sample was blood. All receptors come from a human donor in good health. The donor label of this sample is uncertain.

V gene TRBV5-6 combines with J gene TRBJ1-1; weak D call: TRBD1 (6 bases). Germline CDR1 and CDR2: SGHDT and YYEEEE. The CDR3 totals 13 residues. With 7 bases removed from V and 0 bases from J, the gap between germline ends came to 10 bases. The CDR3, as DNA: TGTGCCAGCCGGGGACACATGAACACTGAAGCTTTCTTT. Translating it yields CASRGHMNTEAFF. The full variable domain, rest sourced from reference TRBV5-6 and TRBJ1-1, is DAGVTQSPTHLIKTRGQQVTLRCSPKSGHDTVSWYQQALGQGPQFIFQYYEEEERQRGNFPDRFSGHQFPNYSSELNVNALLLGDSALYLCASRGHMNTEAFFGQGTRLTVV.

This clonotype was seen only a few times. The chain employs TRBV6-5 and TRBJ1-5; D not certain. V dropped 5 bases and J dropped 11 bases, with 19 bases sitting between them. Germline CDR1 and CDR2: MNHEY and SVGAGI. CDR3 length: 14 amino acids. The CDR3 region has the DNA TGTGCCAGCAGTCGCGACGGCCAGATGGAGACCCAGCATTTT. Protein sequence: CASSRDGQMETQHF.

The table lists this clonotype with a few counts. The V call is TRBV20-1, the J call TRBJ2-1, with TRBD2 matching 7 bases. The CDR3 has 15 amino acids. The germline V gene has CDR1 DFQATT and CDR2 SNEGSKA (reference sequence). Germline trimming cut 7 bases from V and 8 bases from J; bases unmatched to any gene: 17. The CDR3 coding sequence is TGCAGTGTGAAAAGCGGGGCCCCCTTATTGGATGAGCAGTTCTTC. Protein: CSVKSGAPLLDEQFF.

The chain carries TRBV27 and TRBJ2-5; D remains unclear. The CDR3 is 14 residues long. CDR1 is MNHEY, CDR2 SMNVEV, per germline (reference sequence). The ends were cut back, 6 bases at V and 3 bases at J, with 14 bases in the middle. The DNA for the CDR3 is TGTGCCAGCAGCCCAACCCGCAGAAAAGAGACCCAGTACTTC. This sequence encodes CASSPTRRKETQYF.

The rearrangement links TRBV27 to TRBJ1-2; D is unresolved. The CDR3 consists of 15 residues. V lost 5 bases to trimming and J lost 5 bases, with 18 bases between them. Germline V gene sequence: CDR1 MNHEY, CDR2 SMNVEV (reference sequence). CDR3 protein: CASSPTPPGLYGYTF. CDR3 DNA: TGTGCCAGCAGTCCGACCCCCCCAGGCCTATATGGCTACACCTTC.

This clonotype showed up just a few times. This rearrangement joins TRBV5-1 to TRBJ2-3, with 14 bases identical to TRBD2. The CDR3 has 17 residues. The V and J ends lost 4 bases and 2 bases, in that order; junction bases with no gene match: 6. The germline gives CDR1 SGHRS, CDR2 YFSETQ. The CDR3 region has the DNA TGCGCCAGCAGCGTGGGACTAGCGGGGGCCCACACAGATACGCAGTATTTT. Its protein is CASSVGLAGAHTDTQYF.

This chain's CDR3 is CASSYAGTGNGYTF. The CDR3, as DNA: TGTGCCAGCAGTTACGCTGGGACAGGGAATGGCTACACCTTC. The chain joins TRBV6-5 to TRBJ1-2, with 9 bases fitting TRBD1. Germline loops: CDR1 MNHEY, CDR2 SVGAGI. Trimming cost V 2 bases and J 6 bases; bases outside gene matches: 4. CDR3 length equals 14 residues.

This chain joins TRBV21-1 and TRBJ2-3; the table assigns TRBD1, which was not confirmed against the DNA. TRBV21-1 is termed a pseudogene. This CDR3 has 24 residues. This CDR3 is CASNREGGGLIQEGTITGTDTQYF. The CDR3 coding sequence is TGTGCCAGCAACCGTGAGGGGGGGGGCTTGATCCAGGAGGGGACCATAACTGGCACAGATACGCAGTATTTT.

The sample holds a few counts of this clonotype. The chain couples TRBV12-3 or TRBV12-4 to TRBJ2-3; D ambiguous. The CDR3 consists of 14 residues. V was shortened by 3 bases and J by 6 bases, with 13 bases between the two germline ends. The DNA of the CDR3 is TGTGCCAGCAGTTTTTCTCATGGGTCGGATACGCAGTATTTT. Translation gives CASSFSHGSDTQYF.

J is TRBJ2-3 and V is TRBV12-3 or TRBV12-4; D gene uncertain. Trimming stripped 8 bases from V and 0 bases from J, with 6 bases between. This CDR3 contains 12 residues. Here the CDR3 reads CASSWSTDTQYF. DNA of the CDR3: TGTGCCAGCTCCTGGAGCACAGATACGCAGTATTTT.

The rearrangement links TRBV11-2 to TRBJ2-5; D gene ambiguous. The CDR3 has 13 amino acids. V was clipped by 0 bases and J by 2 bases, with 4 bases between them. Germline V gene sequence: CDR1 SGHAT, CDR2 FQNNGV. DNA for the CDR3: TGTGCCAGCAGCTTAGAGAGACAAGAGACCCAGTACTTC. It encodes CASSLERQETQYF.

Of note for this clonotype: A much bigger clone sits one base away, suggesting this may be a read error. V and J are TRBV15 and TRBJ1-2; a weak D match, TRBD1 (5 bases). The length of the CDR3 is 15 residues. V gave up 0 bases and J gave up 3 bases, with 11 bases separating them. Germline CDR1 reads LNHNV; CDR2 reads YYDKDF (reference sequence). CDR3 DNA sequence: TGTGCCACCAGCAGAGAGGCAGGGACGGACTATGGCTACACCTTC. Amino acids: CATSREAGTDYGYTF.

This chain connects TRBV7-9 to TRBJ2-5, with TRBD2 as a possible D gene (6 bases). Germline loops: CDR1 SEHNR, CDR2 FQNEAQ (reference sequence). The CDR3 is 14 amino acids. The V end was cut by 1 base, the J end by 1 base, with 7 bases between. CDR3 in amino acids: CASSLGDFQETQYF. The CDR3 nucleotides are TGTGCCAGCAGCTTAGGGGACTTCCAAGAGACCCAGTACTTC. The variable domain in full, with the rest retrieved from reference TRBV7-9 and TRBJ2-5, is DTGVSQNPRHKITKRGQNVTFRCDPISEHNRLYWYRQTLGQGPEFLTYFQNEAQLEKSRLLSDRFSAERPKGSFSTLEIQRTEQGDSAMYLCASSLGDFQETQYFGPGTRLLVL.

The chain combines TRBV7-9 with TRBJ2-1; unclear D gene. Germline CDR1 is SEHNR and CDR2 is FQNEAQ (reference sequence). The CDR3 extends over 15 amino acids. V was trimmed by 6 bases and J by 0 bases, leaving 12 bases between them. CDR3 region: CASRPLPSSYNEQFF. CDR3 DNA sequence: TGTGCCAGCAGACCTCTCCCAAGCTCCTACAATGAGCAGTTCTTC.

A note on this clonotype: A much larger clone differs from this one at a single base, so this may be a read error. CDR3 amino acids: CAISESGGQGETQYF. The CDR3 bases are TGTGCCATCAGTGAAAGCGGGGGGCAGGGAGAGACCCAGTACTTC. The chain couples TRBV10-3 to TRBJ2-5; 9 bases are a match to TRBD2. The CDR3 is 15 residues long. In germline, CDR1 is ENHRY, CDR2 SYGVKD. V lost 3 bases and J lost 4; bases outside the gene matches: 6.

This clonotype was counted between two and nine times. The V and J genes are TRBV29-1 and TRBJ2-3; D possibly corresponds to TRBD1 (5 bases). Trimming removed 3 bases at V and 4 bases at J, with 26 bases between. Per the germline V gene, CDR1 is SQVTM and CDR2 is ANQGSEA. The CDR3 totals 18 residues. The CDR3 loop reads CSVDFLGARTQRADTQYF. Written as DNA, the CDR3 is TGCAGCGTTGATTTTTTAGGGGCCCGGACCCAGAGAGCAGATACGCAGTATTTT.

The chain joins TRBV20-1 to TRBJ2-5; 9 bases line up with TRBD2. Germline V CDR1 and CDR2: DFQATT, SNEGSKA (reference sequence). With 5 bases clipped from V and 1 base from J, the junction kept 8 bases outside the gene matches. The CDR3 contains 15 residues. CDR3 DNA: TGCAGTGCTTCCCCGGGACTAGCCCTCCAAGAGACCCAGTACTTC. This translates into CSASPGLALQETQYF.

This chain uses TRBV27 with TRBJ1-3, with D possibly matching TRBD1 (5 bases). Per the germline V gene, CDR1 is MNHEY and CDR2 is SMNVEV (reference sequence). CDR3 size: 15 residues. Trimming took 6 bases from V and 4 from J, leaving 16 bases between them. The CDR3 protein is CASRTVTGRGNTIYF. CDR3 DNA sequence: TGTGCCAGCAGAACCGTCACGGGGCGAGGAAACACCATATATTTT.

This clonotype showed up just once. This chain links TRBV29-1 with TRBJ1-2; 9 positions match TRBD1. V lost 3 bases, J lost 8 bases, and 7 bases stayed unmatched. CDR3 size: 13 residues. The germline V gene encodes CDR1 SQVTM and CDR2 ANQGSEA. CDR3 DNA sequence: TGCAGCGTTGACGTGACAGGGGGAGGGGGCTACACCTTC. Protein sequence: CSVDVTGGGGYTF.

V gene TRBV15 combines with J gene TRBJ2-2, with 9 positions matching TRBD2. The CDR3 runs to 20 residues. V was pared by 4 bases and J by 3 bases, with 18 bases of the junction left unmatched. Germline-derived CDR1 and CDR2 are LNHNV and YYDKDF (reference sequence). The CDR3: CATSTQGAGGQFKDTGELFF. As DNA, the CDR3 is TGTGCCACCAGCACTCAAGGGGCGGGGGGGCAATTTAAGGACACCGGGGAGCTGTTTTTT.

V gene TRBV20-1 combines with J gene TRBJ1-2; 11 bases agree with TRBD1. Looked up from germline, CDR1 is DFQATT and CDR2 is SNEGSKA (reference sequence). The CDR3 is 12 amino acids. V lost 6 bases, J lost 8 bases, and 5 bases stayed unmatched. The CDR3 region is CSAGQGAYGYTF. The CDR3 DNA reads as TGCAGTGCAGGACAGGGGGCTTACGGCTACACCTTC.

In its sample, this clonotype is large. V usage is TRBV29-1 and J usage is TRBJ2-3; D is unclear. CDR3 length: 16 amino acids. In germline, CDR1 is SQVTM, CDR2 ANQGSEA. Trimming removed 0 bases from V and 0 bases from J, with 13 bases in between. The chain's CDR3 is CSVEDRLQTSTDTQYF. CDR3 bases: TGCAGCGTTGAAGATAGGTTGCAGACAAGCACAGATACGCAGTATTTT.

The chain uses TRBV6-5 and TRBJ2-3; D perhaps matches TRBD2 (6 bases). CDR3 length: 15 amino acids. V lost 2 bases and J lost 2, with 11 bases in between. Germline V lookup: CDR1 MNHEY, CDR2 SVGAGI. The CDR3 loop is CASSYVGGPTDTQYF. The CDR3 DNA reads as TGTGCCAGCAGTTACGTGGGGGGACCCACAGATACGCAGTATTTT.

The V call is TRBV6-9, the J call TRBJ1-4, with TRBD1 matching 8 bases. The CDR3 is 16 amino acids. V lost 2 bases and J lost 7; bases outside the gene matches: 9. CDR1 is MNHGY and CDR2 is SVAAGI in the germline V gene. In DNA form, the CDR3 reads TGTGCCAGCAGTTATCCGCCGACAGGGGCAGGTGAAAAACTGTTTTTT. It codes for CASSYPPTGAGEKLFF.

The chain's CDR3 is CASSPLASNTEAFF. In DNA form, the CDR3 reads TGTGCCAGCTCACCACTGGCCAGTAACACTGAAGCTTTCTTT. This chain links TRBV18 with TRBJ1-1; D not resolved. The CDR3 sequence is 14 residues long. The ends were cut back, 1 base at V and 2 bases at J, with 8 bases in the middle. Per germline, CDR1 KGHSH and CDR2 LQKENI.

This sequence joins TRBV12-3 or TRBV12-4 and TRBJ2-4; D unclear. This CDR3 contains 12 residues. The V end was cut by 6 bases, the J end by 4 bases, with 7 bases between. The DNA for the CDR3 is TGTGCCAGCAGGGACGGTAAAAACATTCAGTACTTC. Translation gives CASRDGKNIQYF.

This clonotype is termed medium-sized. The chain has TRBV30 and TRBJ2-2; 8 bases are a match to TRBD1. CDR1 and CDR2 (germline): GTSNPN, SVGIG (reference sequence). The CDR3 loop spans 15 amino acids. The J segment lost 5 bases and the V segment lost 3 bases, leaving 8 bases of the junction unmatched. CDR3 residues: CAWREQGVETGELFF. As DNA, the CDR3 is TGTGCCTGGAGGGAACAGGGGGTAGAAACCGGGGAGCTGTTTTTT.

CDR3 nucleotides: TGCGCCAGCAGCTTAGGGGGGGCAGGAAGCGAGACCCAGTACTTC. It codes for CASSLGGAGSETQYF. The genes are TRBV5-1 and TRBJ2-5; D may be TRBD2 (7 bases). The CDR3 consists of 15 residues. With 2 bases removed from V and 5 bases from J, the gap between germline ends came to 16 bases. The germline V gene has CDR1 SGHRS and CDR2 YFSETQ.

The chain uses TRBV12-3 or TRBV12-4 and TRBJ1-2; D is undetermined. This CDR3 is built from 12 residues. V lost 6 bases and J lost 4, with 9 bases in between. The CDR3 region has the DNA TGTGCCAGCAGGCCGGGTCTCTATGGCTACACCTTC. Translation gives CASRPGLYGYTF.